The 17 T cell receptor beta chains below all came from one sample that was sequenced in a study of Graves' ophthalmopathy and Graves' hyperthyroidism. RNA transcripts were the template, and TCR beta CDR3 regions were amplified from them. HTBI primers primed a first-round RT-PCR, and a second-round multiplex PCR followed. TCRdb used MiXCR to reprocess the multiplex PCR reads, holding one entry per CDR3 protein. The sample records 350,000 or so distinct CDR3 sequences, 17% being singletons. The sequencing input was peripheral blood. The origin of the receptors is an adult man with Graves' ophthalmopathy.

This clonotype was detected many times. The chain uses TRBV3-1 and TRBJ2-7; D gene ambiguous. The V end lost 4 bases, the J end lost 2 bases, and 12 bases lay between the germline ends. The CDR3 runs to 14 residues. Germline V gene sequence: CDR1 LGHDT, CDR2 YNNKEL (reference sequence). This CDR3 reads CASSLWGSAYEQYF. The DNA of the CDR3 is TGTGCCAGCAGCCTTTGGGGATCGGCCTACGAGCAGTACTTC.

This clonotype occurred many times. The chain has TRBV19 and TRBJ1-2; a possible D gene is TRBD1 (5 bases). The V end lost 6 bases, the J end lost 0 bases, and 14 bases lay between the germline ends. This CDR3 region has 15 residues. The germline V gene encodes CDR1 LNHDA and CDR2 SQIVND (reference sequence). The CDR3 protein is CASSSAGQTNYGYTF. CDR3 DNA: TGTGCCAGTAGCTCCGCGGGGCAGACTAACTATGGCTACACCTTC.

This clonotype has at least ten counts. A much larger clone is a single base away; this may be a read error. The V gene is TRBV27, the J gene TRBJ2-5; 13 nucleotides agree with TRBD2. CDR1 and CDR2 from the germline V gene are MNHEY and SMNVEV (reference sequence). J gave up 1 base and V 11 bases, and 7 bases lay outside the gene matches. The CDR3 has 15 residues. CDR3 in DNA: TGTGCCGGCACCCGGACTAGCGGGGGCCAAGAGACCCAGTACTTC. This encodes CAGTRTSGGQETQYF.

J is TRBJ1-6 and V is TRBV28; D remains ambiguous. Germline V lookup: CDR1 MDHEN, CDR2 SYDVKM. The CDR3 contains 12 residues. V was pared by 7 bases and J by 7 bases, with 8 bases between. The CDR3 region is CASKDVNSPLHF. The CDR3 bases are TGTGCCAGCAAGGACGTGAATTCACCCCTCCACTTT.

This clonotype has at least ten counts. The chain joins TRBV30 to TRBJ2-7; D gene unclear. Germline lookup yields CDR1 GTSNPN and CDR2 SVGIG (reference sequence). V lost 3 bases to trimming and J lost 4 bases, with 13 bases between them. The CDR3 runs 13 residues. CDR3 in amino acids: CAWRPDSRYEQYF. As DNA, the CDR3 is TGTGCCTGGAGGCCTGACTCCAGATACGAGCAGTACTTC. Combining the CDR3 with reference TRBV30 and TRBJ2-7 gives the whole variable domain SQTIHQWPATLVQPVGSPLSLECTVEGTSNPNLYWYRQAAGRGLQLLFYSVGIGQISSEVPQNLSASRPQDRQFILSSKKLLLSDSGFYLCAWRPDSRYEQYFGPGTRLTVT.

This chain uses TRBV28 with TRBJ2-7; the D is unclear. Germline lookup yields CDR1 MDHEN and CDR2 SYDVKM. The V end lost 3 bases, the J end lost 3 bases, and 9 bases lay between the germline ends. The CDR3 runs to 13 residues. CDR3 nucleotide sequence: TGTGCCAGCAGTTTGGGAACCCGCTACGAGCAGTACTTC. Translating it yields CASSLGTRYEQYF.

In this sample, this clonotype turned up many times. J is TRBJ1-5 and V is TRBV7-8, with TRBD1 matching over 7 bases. The germline gives CDR1 SGHVS, CDR2 FQNEAQ. The trim removed 2 bases at V and 10 bases at J, leaving 14 bases unmatched. The CDR3 is made up of 16 amino acids. The CDR3 bases are TGTGCCAGCAGCTTACGCGGGACAGCCGTTCTTGCACCCCAGCATTTT. This gives the protein CASSLRGTAVLAPQHF. The full variable domain, rest sourced from reference TRBV7-8 and TRBJ1-5, is GAGVSQSPRYKVAKRGQDVALRCDPISGHVSLFWYQQALGQGPEFLTYFQNEAQLDKSGLPSDRFFAERPEGSVSTLKIQRTQQEDSAVYLCASSLRGTAVLAPQHFGDGTRLSIL.

This clonotype was seen many times. V gene TRBV29-1 combines with J gene TRBJ2-5, with D possibly called TRBD1 or TRBD2 (5 bases each). Per germline, CDR1 SQVTM and CDR2 ANQGSEA. V gave up 4 bases and J gave up 1 base, with 13 bases separating them. The CDR3 has 14 amino acids. The CDR3 is CSVARGGIQETQYF. As DNA, the CDR3 is TGCAGCGTTGCACGTGGGGGAATCCAAGAGACCCAGTACTTC.

This clonotype occurred many times. J is TRBJ2-5 and V is TRBV27; 10 bases are shared with TRBD2. The CDR3 is 15 residues long. V dropped 4 bases and J dropped 5; count of bases not matched to a gene: 7. CDR1 is MNHEY, CDR2 SMNVEV, per germline (reference sequence). The CDR3 is CASSWASGSVETQYF. CDR3 DNA sequence: TGTGCCAGCAGTTGGGCTAGCGGGAGTGTTGAGACCCAGTACTTC.

This clonotype was recorded at least ten times. The CDR3 here is CASSRFGDRSSYEQYF. The CDR3 region has the DNA TGTGCCAGCAGCCGGTTCGGGGACAGGAGCTCCTACGAGCAGTACTTC. The chain couples TRBV11-3 to TRBJ2-7; the match to TRBD1 covers 8 bases. This CDR3 contains 16 residues. Trimming at V came to 5 bases and at J to 0 bases, leaving 9 bases not matched to a gene. Germline CDR1 is SGHNT and CDR2 is YENEEA. Full variable domain (rest looked up from reference TRBV11-3 and TRBJ2-7): EAGVVQSPRYKIIEKKQPVAFWCNPISGHNTLYWYLQNLGQGPELLIRYENEEAVDDSQLPKDRFSAERLKGVDSTLKIQPAELGDSAVYLCASSRFGDRSSYEQYFGPGTRLTVT.

The table lists this clonotype with many counts. V usage is TRBV24-1 and J usage is TRBJ2-5, with 8 bases fitting TRBD2. Germline CDR1 KGHDR, CDR2 SFDVKD. The CDR3 extends over 16 amino acids. J was trimmed by 5 bases and V by 3 bases; bases with no gene match: 10. CDR3 coding DNA: TGTGCCACCAGTGATCCAATCAGCGGGAGTACTGAGACCCAGTACTTC. Translating gives CATSDPISGSTETQYF.

This clonotype was seen at least ten times. This chain joins TRBV27 and TRBJ1-6, with 10 bases lining up with TRBD1. The J segment lost 9 bases and the V segment lost 0 bases, leaving 2 bases of the junction unmatched. Germline-derived CDR1 and CDR2 are MNHEY and SMNVEV (reference sequence). The CDR3 totals 15 residues. The CDR3 is CASSLSGQGRSPLHF. CDR3 DNA sequence: TGTGCCAGCAGTTTATCGGGACAGGGGCGTTCACCCCTCCACTTT.

This clonotype was recorded at least ten times. The gene calls are TRBV5-5 and TRBJ2-2, with D possibly matching TRBD1 (5 bases). Per the germline V gene, CDR1 is SGHKS and CDR2 is YYEKEE (reference sequence). The CDR3 is 14 residues long. Trimming shortened V by 4 bases and J by 6 bases, and 13 bases separated the two germline ends. CDR3 sequence (DNA): TGTGCCAGCAGCCCGGCGGTCAGGGCCGGGGAGCTGTTTTTT. It specifies CASSPAVRAGELFF.

This clonotype was recorded at least ten times. The chain joins TRBV3-1 to TRBJ2-2, with TRBD2 matching 8 bases. Losses at the gene ends were 1 base for V and 7 bases for J; bases not matched to a gene: 5. The CDR3 runs 15 residues. CDR1 is LGHDT and CDR2 is YNNKEL in the germline V gene (reference sequence). The chain's CDR3 is CASSQGGRIGGELFF. The CDR3 DNA reads TGTGCCAGCAGCCAAGGCGGGAGGATAGGCGGGGAGCTGTTTTTT.

In this sample, this clonotype turned up many times. This CDR3 reads CSARSQGGVEQYF. The CDR3 bases are TGCAGTGCTAGATCTCAGGGAGGGGTCGAGCAGTACTTC. The rearrangement uses TRBV20-1 and TRBJ2-7; 7 bases align to TRBD2. Germline-derived CDR1 and CDR2 are DFQATT and SNEGSKA (reference sequence). The junction had 7 bases not matched to a gene; V was cut back by 2 bases and J by 6 bases. This CDR3 contains 13 residues.

This clonotype was found a few times. The rearrangement uses TRBV7-9 and TRBJ2-1; D may be TRBD2 (6 bases). Germline CDR1 and CDR2: SEHNR and FQNEAQ (reference sequence). This CDR3 has 14 residues. V lost 5 bases and J 6 bases, leaving 14 bases between the germline ends. CDR3 residues: CASSQRAGSNEQFF. For the CDR3, the DNA is TGTGCCAGCAGCCAGAGAGCGGGTAGCAATGAGCAGTTCTTC. Filled out from reference TRBV7-9 and TRBJ2-1, the complete variable domain reads DTGVSQNPRHKITKRGQNVTFRCDPISEHNRLYWYRQTLGQGPEFLTYFQNEAQLEKSRLLSDRFSAERPKGSFSTLEIQRTEQGDSAMYLCASSQRAGSNEQFFGPGTRLTVL.

This clonotype was seen repeatedly, ten times or more. The chain links TRBV2 to TRBJ2-7; TRBD1 agrees at 8 bases. This CDR3 has 14 residues. Trimming cost V 7 bases and J 4 bases; bases outside gene matches: 9. Germline V gene lookup returns CDR1 SNHLY and CDR2 FYNNEI. CDR3 DNA: TGTGCCAGCACCGGGACACAGGGGGGATACGAGCAGTACTTC. As protein: CASTGTQGGYEQYF.